Below, 20 T cell receptor beta chains from the same sample are listed, as sequenced in a study of T cells after yellow fever vaccination. In TCRdb, the 5' RACE reads were re-called with MiXCR into one record per CDR3 protein. The sample has 200,000 to 250,000 distinct CDR3 sequences; about 3% are singletons. The sequencing used CD4+ T cells sorted from PBMCs, collected 10 days after the yellow fever booster vaccination. These receptors came from a man aged 18 to 35 who received the YFV17D yellow fever vaccine.

This clonotype showed up many times. V is TRBV7-9 and J is TRBJ2-3, with D unresolved. V was clipped by 5 bases and J by 1 base, with 1 base between them. The CDR3 totals 11 residues. CDR1 and CDR2 (germline): SEHNR, FQNEAQ (reference sequence). CDR3 sequence (DNA): TGTGCCAGCAGCCGCACAGATACGCAGTATTTT. Translating it yields CASSRTDTQYF.

In its sample, this clonotype was seen a few times. This chain connects TRBV7-2 to TRBJ1-1; D is uncertain. This CDR3 spans 18 amino acids. CDR1 is SGHTA and CDR2 is FQGNSA in the germline V gene. V gave up 1 base and J gave up 1 base, with 19 bases separating them. CDR3: CASSLGVGLDRPNTEAFF. DNA of the CDR3: TGTGCCAGCAGCTTAGGGGTAGGGTTGGATCGGCCGAACACTGAAGCTTTCTTT.

The count of this clonotype is one. The gene calls are TRBV7-3 and TRBJ2-3; D perhaps matches TRBD2 (7 bases). With 3 bases removed from V and 4 bases from J, the gap between germline ends came to 14 bases. The CDR3 totals 15 residues. Germline CDR1 SGHTA, CDR2 FQGTGA. The CDR3 region has the DNA TGTGCCAGCAGCTTTTTGGGGGGGGCCGCAGATACGCAGTATTTT. This encodes CASSFLGGAADTQYF.

This clonotype was seen ten or more times. V is TRBV7-2 and J is TRBJ2-3, with TRBD2 matching over 8 bases. The ends lost 1 base at V and 6 bases at J; junction bases unmatched: 6. Germline assignment: CDR1 SGHTA and CDR2 FQGNSA. CDR3 length: 15 residues. CDR3 nucleotides: TGTGCCAGCAGCTTAGTTAGCGGGGCGGGGGATACGCAGTATTTT. It encodes CASSLVSGAGDTQYF. Looking up the rest from reference TRBV7-2 and TRBJ2-3 gives the full variable domain: GAGVSQSPSNKVTEKGKDVELRCDPISGHTALYWYRQSLGQGLEFLIYFQGNSAPDKSGLPSDRFSAERTGGSVSTLTIQRTQQEDSAVYLCASSLVSGAGDTQYFGPGTRLTVL.

The chain combines TRBV27 with TRBJ2-1, with a weak D call TRBD2 (7 bases). CDR3 length equals 20 residues. Germline CDR1 is MNHEY and CDR2 is SMNVEV (reference sequence). V was pared by 0 bases and J by 6 bases, with 27 bases between. CDR3 sequence (DNA): TGTGCCAGCAGTTTATCTCCCCCGGGGCTCTCTGGCGGGGGCCCCAATGAGCAGTTCTTC. Translating gives CASSLSPPGLSGGGPNEQFF.

The rearrangement uses TRBV18 and TRBJ1-3; D not resolved. Germline V CDR1 and CDR2: KGHSH, LQKENI. The CDR3 extends over 14 amino acids. Trimming took off 3 bases at V and 2 bases at J, with 8 bases between the two ends. CDR3: CASSPDVAGNTIYF. The CDR3 nucleotides are TGTGCCAGCTCACCTGATGTGGCTGGAAACACCATATATTTT.

In this sample, this clonotype turned up a few times. The chain is built from TRBV14 and TRBJ2-5; D is perhaps TRBD2 (6 bases). V was pared by 4 bases and J by 5 bases, with 23 bases between. CDR1 is SGHDN, CDR2 FVKESK, per germline. CDR3 size: 17 residues. This CDR3 reads CASSPQSIRGGVETQYF. CDR3 coding DNA: TGTGCCAGCAGCCCCCAAAGTATCCGGGGAGGAGTGGAGACCCAGTACTTC. Looking up the rest from reference TRBV14 and TRBJ2-5 gives the full variable domain: EAGVTQFPSHSVIEKGQTVTLRCDPISGHDNLYWYRRVMGKEIKFLLHFVKESKQDESGMPNNRFLAERTGGTYSTLKVQPAELEDSGVYFCASSPQSIRGGVETQYFGPGTRLLVL.

The chain couples TRBV4-3 to TRBJ2-5; 9 bases match TRBD1. Germline trimming cut 1 base from V and 2 bases from J; bases unmatched to any gene: 8. The CDR3 is 17 amino acids. Germline loops: CDR1 LGHNA, CDR2 YSLEER. The CDR3 loop reads CASSQGLSGTGQETQYF. The CDR3 region has the DNA TGCGCCAGCAGCCAAGGTCTCTCGGGGACAGGGCAAGAGACCCAGTACTTC.

This clonotype was recorded at least ten times. The V and J genes are TRBV6-2 or TRBV6-3 and TRBJ2-7; D is perhaps TRBD2 (5 bases). The V gene lost 9 bases and the J gene lost 4 bases, with 19 bases spanning the gap. This CDR3 comprises 14 residues. Germline loops: CDR1 MNHEY, CDR2 SVGEGT. The chain's CDR3 is CASGGSGPNYEQYV. The DNA for the CDR3 is TGTGCCAGTGGAGGATCCGGGCCAAATTACGAGCAGTACGTC.

The chain joins TRBV10-2 to TRBJ1-5; D is perhaps TRBD1 (6 bases). The CDR3 runs to 12 residues. The germline V gene encodes CDR1 WSHSY and CDR2 SAAADI. Trimming took 3 bases from V and 9 from J, leaving 9 bases between them. CDR3 in DNA: TGCGCCAGCAGTGACGAAGGGGGGCCCCAGCATTTT. Encoded protein: CASSDEGGPQHF.

Many counts were recorded for this clonotype. V gene TRBV5-1 combines with J gene TRBJ2-7; tentatively, D is TRBD1 (6 bases). Trimming left V 0 bases short and J 2 bases short, with 21 bases between. This CDR3 spans 18 amino acids. Germline CDR1 and CDR2: SGHRS and YFSETQ. CDR3 nucleotide sequence: TGCGCCAGCAGCTTGGTCGCCGACAGGATATCCGGGGCCTACGAGCAGTACTTC. This encodes CASSLVADRISGAYEQYF.

The rearrangement links TRBV10-3 to TRBJ2-3, with a tentative D call TRBD1 (6 bases). This CDR3 has 13 residues. V gave up 6 bases and J gave up 1 base, with 8 bases separating them. Per germline, CDR1 ENHRY and CDR2 SYGVKD. The CDR3: CAIRRTGTDTQYF. CDR3 nucleotides: TGTGCCATCAGAAGGACAGGCACAGATACGCAGTATTTT.

This clonotype was counted ten times or more. The rearrangement uses TRBV7-2 and TRBJ2-5, with D possibly matching TRBD1 (7 bases). Germline CDR1 is SGHTA and CDR2 is FQGNSA. This CDR3 spans 16 amino acids. The V end lost 3 bases, the J end lost 5 bases, and 19 bases lay between the germline ends. The chain's CDR3 is CASSFPGGRGWETQYF. As DNA, the CDR3 is TGTGCCAGCAGCTTCCCAGGGGGGCGGGGTTGGGAGACCCAGTACTTC.

This clonotype appeared many times. The V and J genes are TRBV10-3 and TRBJ2-1; D is uncertain. V lost 7 bases to trimming and J lost 2 bases, with 9 bases between them. The CDR3 runs to 13 residues. Germline V gene lookup returns CDR1 ENHRY and CDR2 SYGVKD. This chain's CDR3 is CAIKTEAYNEQFF. In DNA, the CDR3 is TGTGCCATCAAAACAGAGGCCTACAATGAGCAGTTCTTC.

This clonotype was seen repeatedly, ten times or more. The gene calls are TRBV7-6 and TRBJ2-5; D unresolved. CDR1 SGHVS and CDR2 FNYEAQ come from the germline V gene. CDR3 size: 12 residues. V dropped 8 bases and J dropped 5 bases, with 12 bases sitting between them. The chain's CDR3 is CASGPVGETQYF. The CDR3 bases are TGTGCCAGCGGGCCGGTGGGGGAGACCCAGTACTTC.

This chain links TRBV7-9 with TRBJ1-2; D ambiguous. The V gene lost 5 bases and the J gene lost 4 bases, with 14 bases spanning the gap. The CDR3 consists of 14 residues. The germline V gene has CDR1 SEHNR and CDR2 FQNEAQ (reference sequence). The CDR3 region has the DNA TGTGCCAGCAGCCCCTCCTCCTTCGTCTATGGCTACACCTTC. This gives the protein CASSPSSFVYGYTF.

V gene TRBV28 combines with J gene TRBJ2-7; tentatively, D is TRBD1 (5 bases). The CDR3 loop spans 13 amino acids. CDR1 MDHEN and CDR2 SYDVKM come from the germline V gene. With 6 bases removed from V and 2 bases from J, the gap between germline ends came to 11 bases. The CDR3 coding sequence is TGTGCCAGCAGGGTCGGCAGGGCCTACGAGCAGTACTTC. It encodes CASRVGRAYEQYF.

This clonotype was counted many times. The chain has TRBV20-1 and TRBJ1-1, with 8 nucleotides matching TRBD1. CDR1 is DFQATT, CDR2 SNEGSKA, per germline (reference sequence). V trimming: 6 bases; J trimming: 4 bases; junction bases outside the gene matches: 7. The CDR3 is 13 amino acids. In DNA form, the CDR3 reads TGCAGTGCCTTAGACAGGGGAGGCACTGAAGCTTTCTTT. Amino acid sequence: CSALDRGGTEAFF.

This clonotype has ten or more counts. The V gene is TRBV7-8, the J gene TRBJ2-3; D is possibly TRBD1 (6 bases). There are 16 residues in the CDR3. The V gene lost 5 bases and the J gene lost 2 bases, with 17 bases spanning the gap. CDR1 and CDR2 (germline): SGHVS, FQNEAQ. CDR3 sequence reads: CASSLGGNQHTDTQYF. CDR3 coding DNA: TGTGCCAGCAGCCTAGGGGGAAACCAACACACAGATACGCAGTATTTT.

This clonotype showed up just a few times. The gene calls are TRBV12-3 or TRBV12-4 and TRBJ1-2, with TRBD1 as a possible D gene (5 bases). The CDR3 sequence is 14 residues long. Trimming removed 6 bases at V and 8 bases at J, with 19 bases between. CDR3 sequence (DNA): TGTGCCAGCAGGAGGGACCAAATGGTATGGGGCTACACCTTC. Translation: CASRRDQMVWGYTF.